The 21 T cell receptor beta chains below come from one sample, sequenced in a study of Ad26.COV2.S vaccination and SARS-CoV-2 variants. Method: immunoSEQ multiplex PCR; TCRdb's copy keeps in-frame clones and lacks some. The table has 250,000 or so clones, approximately 90% seen once. The treatment is: about 20 received Ad26.COV2.S at low or high dose, single or two shots; roughly 5 received placebo; per-sample allocation not given. All samples were drawn on day 63, counting from the first vaccine or placebo injection. Source: peripheral blood, taken in a trial of Ad26.COV2.S vaccine versus placebo. Every receptor here comes from a person between 18 and 65 years old who received the Ad26.COV2.S COVID-19 vaccine or a placebo.

The V and J genes are TRBV7-3 and TRBJ1-1, with TRBD1 matching over 8 bases. The J segment lost 4 bases and the V segment lost 6 bases, leaving 4 bases of the junction unmatched. This CDR3 spans 13 amino acids. Germline V gives CDR1 SGHTA, CDR2 FQGTGA. The CDR3: CASSQDRATEAFF. CDR3 sequence (DNA): TGTGCCAGCAGTCAGGACAGGGCCACTGAAGCTTTCTTT.

This clone came up a few times. This chain links TRBV5-1 with TRBJ2-2; the match to TRBD1 covers 9 bases. This CDR3 has 13 residues. Germline-derived CDR1 and CDR2 are SGHRS and YFSETQ. V shed 8 bases and J 6 bases; nucleotides not matched to a gene: 5. The CDR3 DNA follows: TGCGCCAGTAGGGACAGGGTCTCCGGGGAGCTGTTTTTT. Encoded protein: CASRDRVSGELFF.

J is TRBJ1-1 and V is TRBV2; D is ambiguous. Germline CDR1 is SNHLY and CDR2 is FYNNEI. V was shortened by 6 bases and J by 7 bases, with 24 bases between the two germline ends. This CDR3 spans 16 amino acids. CDR3 amino acids: CASRLRLGPPNSEAFF. The CDR3 nucleotides read TGTGCCAGCAGACTACGACTTGGCCCCCCGAATAGTGAAGCTTTCTTT.

This chain uses TRBV3-1 (or the pseudogene TRBV3-2) with TRBJ1-5; D is perhaps TRBD1 (5 bases). Germline V gene lookup returns CDR1 LGHDT and CDR2 YNNKEL (reference sequence). This CDR3 region has 15 residues. V lost 0 bases, J lost 7 bases, and 13 bases lay in between. The CDR3 loop reads CASSQDSGWDQPQHF. CDR3 bases: TGTGCCAGCAGCCAAGACAGCGGTTGGGACCAGCCCCAGCATTTT.

This clone was picked up one time. The rearrangement joins TRBV9 to TRBJ2-7; 7 positions match TRBD1. Germline lookup yields CDR1 SGDLS and CDR2 YYNGEE. This CDR3 spans 16 amino acids. Trimming cost V 4 bases and J 1 base; bases outside gene matches: 11. CDR3 protein: CASSPRQGESSYEQYF. CDR3 DNA sequence: TGTGCCAGCAGCCCCCGACAGGGAGAAAGTTCCTACGAGCAGTACTTC.

The chain carries TRBV9 and TRBJ2-7; TRBD2 agrees at 9 bases. The CDR3 consists of 15 residues. The V gene end was trimmed by 0 bases and the J gene end by 6 bases; junction bases not matched to a gene: 7. Germline V lookup: CDR1 SGDLS, CDR2 YYNGEE. CDR3 loop: CASSVASGGPSEQYF. The DNA for the CDR3 is TGTGCCAGCAGCGTAGCCAGCGGGGGGCCATCCGAGCAGTACTTC.

The chain is built from TRBV19 and TRBJ1-2; 8 nucleotides line up with TRBD1. The CDR3 has 14 residues. V was pared by 1 base and J by 8 bases, with 6 bases of the junction left unmatched. Germline-derived CDR1 and CDR2 are LNHDA and SQIVND (reference sequence). The CDR3 here is CASSIGTGSEGYTF. The CDR3 bases are TGTGCCAGTAGTATAGGGACAGGGAGCGAAGGCTACACCTTC.

The chain carries TRBV4-3 and TRBJ1-4; TRBD1 aligns across 8 bases. Germline CDR1 LGHNA, CDR2 YSLEER. The V and J ends lost 4 bases and 2 bases, in that order; junction bases with no gene match: 3. This CDR3 has 15 residues. The CDR3 loop reads CASSPTGATNEKLFF. The CDR3 DNA reads TGCGCCAGCAGCCCGACAGGGGCGACTAATGAAAAACTGTTTTTT.

The V gene is TRBV6-1, the J gene TRBJ1-5, with TRBD1 matching 10 bases. CDR3 length: 16 residues. The V gene end was trimmed by 0 bases and the J gene end by 12 bases; junction bases not matched to a gene: 11. Germline CDR1 MNHNS, CDR2 SASEGT. The CDR3: CASSEAVGTGVSIQHF. The CDR3 DNA is TGTGCCAGCAGTGAAGCGGTGGGGACAGGGGTCTCGATCCAGCATTTT.

This chain connects TRBV6-4 to TRBJ2-1; D might be TRBD2 (6 bases). Trimming shortened V by 3 bases and J by 0 bases, and 6 bases separated the two germline ends. CDR3 length: 14 amino acids. CDR1 is MRHNA, CDR2 SNTAGT, per germline. CDR3 nucleotides: TGTGCCAGCAGTGAGCGGGGCTCCTACAATGAGCAGTTCTTC. Its protein is CASSERGSYNEQFF.

The chain is built from TRBV18 and TRBJ1-6; the D gene is possibly TRBD1 (6 bases). The CDR3 length is 13 residues. The ends were cut back, 5 bases at V and 9 bases at J, with 11 bases in the middle. From germline, CDR1 is KGHSH and CDR2 LQKENI. CDR3 amino acids: CASSLGASSPLHF. The CDR3 DNA reads TGTGCCAGCTCATTGGGGGCTTCTTCACCCCTCCACTTT.

The genes are TRBV2 and TRBJ1-3, with a possible D match to TRBD1 (5 bases). CDR1 and CDR2 from the germline V gene are SNHLY and FYNNEI. V was cut by 6 bases and J by 0 bases, with 18 bases left in between. The CDR3 runs 17 residues. The CDR3 region is CASRESGTGVSGNTIYF. Here the CDR3 DNA reads TGTGCCAGCAGGGAATCCGGGACGGGAGTCTCTGGAAACACCATATATTTT.

The rearrangement uses TRBV6-2 or TRBV6-3 and TRBJ1-3; 7 positions match TRBD1. V lost 4 bases to trimming and J lost 8 bases; unmatched junction nucleotides: 5. Germline V lookup: CDR1 MNHEY, CDR2 SVGEGT. The CDR3 runs 13 residues. The CDR3 here is CASSFDRVDTIYF. CDR3 nucleotides: TGTGCCAGCAGTTTCGACAGGGTTGACACCATATATTTT.

The chain couples TRBV7-9 to TRBJ2-3; D uncertain. V shed 1 base and J shed 2 bases, with 7 bases lying between them. Germline assignment: CDR1 SEHNR and CDR2 FQNEAQ (reference sequence). CDR3 length: 14 residues. DNA for the CDR3: TGTGCCAGCAGCTTAGTGGGCTACACAGATACGCAGTATTTT. Translation: CASSLVGYTDTQYF.

V and J are TRBV3-1 (or the pseudogene TRBV3-2) and TRBJ2-7; weak D call: TRBD1 (6 bases). Per the germline V gene, CDR1 is LGHDT and CDR2 is YNNKEL (reference sequence). CDR3 size: 15 residues. Between the trimmed V and J ends, which lost 1 base and 2 bases, there was a span of 12 bases. The CDR3 DNA follows: TGTGCCAGCAGCCAAGGTAAGGGGGTAACCTACGAGCAGTACTTC. This sequence encodes CASSQGKGVTYEQYF.

The chain's CDR3 is CASSFRDSNQPQHF. CDR3 sequence (DNA): TGTGCCAGCAGCTTTAGGGACTCCAATCAGCCCCAGCATTTT. J is TRBJ1-5 and V is TRBV5-6, with D perhaps matching TRBD1 (5 bases). The CDR3 has 14 amino acids. V lost 2 bases and J lost 3, with 9 bases in between. Germline CDR1 SGHDT, CDR2 YYEEEE. The full variable domain, with the rest looked up from reference TRBV5-6 and TRBJ1-5, is DAGVTQSPTHLIKTRGQQVTLRCSPKSGHDTVSWYQQALGQGPQFIFQYYEEEERQRGNFPDRFSGHQFPNYSSELNVNALLLGDSALYLCASSFRDSNQPQHFGDGTRLSIL.

This chain links TRBV27 with TRBJ2-7; TRBD1 agrees at 7 bases. The ends lost 4 bases at V and 3 bases at J; junction bases unmatched: 9. The germline CDR1 and CDR2 sequences are MNHEY and SMNVEV (reference sequence). The CDR3 is made up of 15 amino acids. The CDR3 DNA sequence: TGTGCCAGCAGTTCCATTCAGGGGGAAATCTACGAGCAGTACGTC. Protein product: CASSSIQGEIYEQYV.

This clone was detected only a few times. The V and J genes are TRBV4-1 and TRBJ1-4, with 8 bases fitting TRBD1. This CDR3 has 15 residues. Germline V gene sequence: CDR1 MGHRA, CDR2 YSYEKL. Trimming cost V 3 bases and J 8 bases; bases outside gene matches: 8. The CDR3 here is CASSHMDRDNEKLFF. The CDR3 DNA follows: TGCGCCAGCAGCCATATGGACAGGGATAACGAAAAACTGTTTTTT.

The gene calls are TRBV9 and TRBJ2-5; TRBD1 matches 8 bases. V lost 4 bases, J lost 4 bases, and 3 bases stayed unmatched. Germline assignment: CDR1 SGDLS and CDR2 YYNGEE. CDR3 length: 13 residues. The CDR3 region is CASSPGQGETQYF. CDR3 DNA: TGTGCCAGCAGCCCCGGACAGGGAGAGACCCAGTACTTC.

This clone was counted a single time. V and J are TRBV30 and TRBJ2-1; no firm D call. Germline V gene lookup returns CDR1 GTSNPN and CDR2 SVGIG (reference sequence). The CDR3 runs 12 residues. Trimming shortened V by 3 bases and J by 8 bases, and 11 bases separated the two germline ends. CDR3 DNA sequence: TGTGCCTGGAGCCTTCTAGGCGATGAGCAGTTCTTC. Its translation is CAWSLLGDEQFF.

The CDR3 sequence: CASSLDGVRNTEAFF. The CDR3 nucleotides are TGTGCCAGCAGCTTAGACGGGGTCCGGAACACTGAAGCTTTCTTT. The chain combines TRBV7-9 with TRBJ1-1; D unresolved. The CDR3 spans 15 residues. With 1 base removed from V and 1 base from J, the gap between germline ends came to 10 bases. Germline values: CDR1 SEHNR, CDR2 FQNEAQ (reference sequence).